This T cell receptor (beta chain) was sequenced in a study of shared clonotypes between healthy human individuals. CD45RO negativity and positive selection for CCR7 defined naive CD8 cells, a population that excluded terminally differentiated effector memory CD45RA+ cells. Each cell subset's genomic DNA was divided evenly among several immunoSEQ plates. Study processing details: ImmunoSEQ junction-only sequences lacked quality scores, so their filtering differed. Data came from immunoSEQ multiplex PCR; TCRdb stores just in-frame clones and leaves some out. V and J calls and clone size are as listed in that table; D and trimming were resolved from the DNA. The table shows over 2 million clones, with roughly 94% occurring only once. Per the germline V gene, CDR1 is SGHRS and CDR2 is YFSETQ. V was cut by 7 bases and J by 0 bases, with 8 bases left in between. The CDR3 spans 13 residues.

The sequenced material came from naive CD8+ T cells sorted from blood. This clonotype was sampled from a man aged 18 to 29 in good health. The chain carries TRBV5-1 and TRBJ1-3; D ambiguous. CDR3 region: CASSGDSGNTIYF. Written as DNA, the CDR3 is TGCGCCAGCTCGGGAGACTCTGGAAACACCATATATTTT.